Presented here are 30 T cell receptor beta chains from one specimen sequenced in a study of memory CD4+ T cells and cytomegalovirus serostatus. TCRdb's copy holds only in-frame clones and misses some; the assay was immunoSEQ multiplex PCR. The sample lists tens of thousands of clones, around four fifths occurring once. Single viable CD3+CD4+CD8-CD45RO+ cells were sorted as the memory CD4+ T cells. Sequenced material: memory CD4+ T cells from blood. Receptors were obtained from an adult in good health and CMV-seronegative. Some clones in this sample may be carry-over from other donors' samples.

The rearrangement joins TRBV28 to TRBJ1-1; D perhaps matches TRBD1 (5 bases). CDR3 length equals 12 residues. The germline V and J ends were trimmed by 2 bases and 7 bases, with 8 bases remaining between them. Germline-derived CDR1 and CDR2 are MDHEN and SYDVKM. The chain's CDR3 is CASSLGGGEAFF. The CDR3 DNA sequence: TGTGCCAGCAGTTTAGGTGGGGGTGAAGCTTTCTTT. Together with reference TRBV28 and TRBJ1-1, the CDR3 gives the full variable domain: DVKVTQSSRYLVKRTGEKVFLECVQDMDHENMFWYRQDPGLGLRLIYFSYDVKMKEKGDIPEGYSVSREKKERFSLILESASTNQTSMYLCASSLGGGEAFFGQGTRLTVV.

This clone appeared a single time. The chain links TRBV6-5 to TRBJ2-7; D is possibly TRBD1 (6 bases). V lost 4 bases, J lost 3 bases, and 10 bases lay in between. The germline gives CDR1 MNHEY, CDR2 SVGAGI. The CDR3 totals 13 residues. Written as DNA, the CDR3 is TGTGCCAGCAGTTGGGACAAGGACTACGAGCAGTACTTC. This encodes CASSWDKDYEQYF.

The chain carries TRBV11-3 and TRBJ2-1; 9 bases fit TRBD2. J gave up 5 bases and V 1 base, and 3 bases lay outside the gene matches. CDR1 is SGHNT and CDR2 is YENEEA in the germline V gene. The CDR3 spans 15 residues. CDR3: CASSLGAGGHNEQFF. Here the CDR3 DNA reads TGTGCCAGCAGCTTAGGTGCGGGGGGGCACAATGAGCAGTTCTTC.

The V call is TRBV18, the J call TRBJ1-2; 10 bases fit TRBD1. Trimming removed 3 bases from V and 6 bases from J; junction bases left unmatched: 4. This CDR3 contains 14 residues. CDR1 and CDR2 (germline): KGHSH, LQKENI. The DNA for the CDR3 is TGTGCCAGCTCACCGGGACAGGGGTTAGATGGCTACACCTTC. Translation: CASSPGQGLDGYTF.

DNA of the CDR3: TGCGCCAGCAGCCAGTATGAGGGCCCCAACTCCTACGAGCAGTACTTC. Encoded protein: CASSQYEGPNSYEQYF. The chain carries TRBV4-3 and TRBJ2-7; TRBD2 is a possible D gene (5 bases). Germline V gives CDR1 LGHNA, CDR2 YSLEER. V shed 3 bases and J shed 0 bases, with 15 bases lying between them. The CDR3 is 16 amino acids.

The chain uses TRBV6-6 and TRBJ1-1; a weak D match, TRBD1 (5 bases). The CDR3 sequence is 15 residues long. Germline-derived CDR1 and CDR2 are MNHNY and SVGAGI (reference sequence). V was trimmed by 1 base and J by 6 bases, leaving 15 bases between them. CDR3 nucleotides: TGTGCCAGCAGTTACTATGGGGACGAGGGCGCTGAAGCTTTCTTT. Protein: CASSYYGDEGAEAFF.

The chain links TRBV7-9 to TRBJ2-7; D is perhaps TRBD1 (5 bases). This CDR3 region has 12 residues. Trimming took off 5 bases at V and 4 bases at J, with 9 bases between the two ends. CDR1 is SEHNR and CDR2 is FQNEAQ in the germline V gene (reference sequence). In DNA form, the CDR3 reads TGTGCCAGCAGCACAGGTTATTACGAGCAGTACTTC. Protein product: CASSTGYYEQYF.

V usage is TRBV5-6 and J usage is TRBJ1-5; no firm D call. This CDR3 contains 13 residues. V dropped 2 bases and J dropped 4 bases, with 7 bases sitting between them. Germline lookup yields CDR1 SGHDT and CDR2 YYEEEE. The CDR3, as DNA: TGTGCCAGCAGCTTTTCCACGAATCAGCCCCAGCATTTT. It specifies CASSFSTNQPQHF.

This clone was detected once. The chain carries TRBV4-1 and TRBJ1-1, with D perhaps matching TRBD1 (6 bases). Germline V gives CDR1 MGHRA, CDR2 YSYEKL. Trimming took off 0 bases at V and 5 bases at J, with 19 bases between the two ends. The CDR3 extends over 17 amino acids. CDR3 protein: CASSQDRGGPGETEAFF. DNA for the CDR3: TGCGCCAGCAGCCAAGATAGGGGGGGGCCCGGTGAGACTGAAGCTTTCTTT.

J is TRBJ1-2 and V is TRBV7-2, with 12 bases that match TRBD1. Looked up from germline, CDR1 is SGHTA and CDR2 is FQGNSA. J lost 6 bases, V lost 1 base, and 6 bases had no gene match. The CDR3 extends over 16 amino acids. The DNA for the CDR3 is TGTGCCAGCAGCTTAGATCATGGGACAGGGGGCAATGGCTACACCTTC. It translates to CASSLDHGTGGNGYTF.

Of note for this clone: One end of the junction does not line up with germline, which may come from a read error. The CDR3 protein is CASSLAEGVHEQYF. In DNA form, the CDR3 reads TGTGCTAGCAGCTTAGCAGAAGGGGTTCACGAGCAGTACTTC. The rearrangement joins TRBV7-7 to TRBJ2-7; tentative D call: TRBD1 (5 bases). From germline, CDR1 is SSHAT and CDR2 FNYEAQ (reference sequence). The CDR3 sequence is 14 residues long.

This clone was recorded once. This chain connects TRBV10-3 to TRBJ2-5; 15 bases align to TRBD2. V shed 6 bases, J shed 2 bases, and the junction held 4 bases outside the gene matches. CDR1 and CDR2 from the germline V gene are ENHRY and SYGVKD. The CDR3 is 16 residues long. The CDR3 coding sequence is TGTGCCATCAGACCCGGGACTAGCGGGGGGCAAGAGACCCAGTACTTC. Encoded protein: CAIRPGTSGGQETQYF.

V and J are TRBV7-2 and TRBJ2-5, with D possibly matching TRBD1 (6 bases). CDR3 length: 16 residues. Germline assignment: CDR1 SGHTA and CDR2 FQGNSA. The V and J ends lost 4 bases and 5 bases respectively, with 20 bases between them. CDR3 sequence reads: CASSSTDLQGGETQYF. The CDR3 DNA is TGTGCCAGCAGCTCTACCGACCTACAGGGCGGGGAGACCCAGTACTTC.

The chain is built from TRBV9 and TRBJ2-1, with 12 bases that match TRBD2. The CDR3 runs 14 residues. The germline V gene encodes CDR1 SGDLS and CDR2 YYNGEE. With V trimmed by 4 bases and J by 10 bases, 6 bases remained unmatched. Written as DNA, the CDR3 is TGTGCCAGCAGCACTACCGGGACTAGCGGGGAGCAGTTCTTC. Its protein is CASSTTGTSGEQFF.

The V call is TRBV7-3, the J call TRBJ2-2, with D unclear. The germline V gene encodes CDR1 SGHTA and CDR2 FQGTGA. The V and J ends lost 2 bases and 1 base respectively, with 5 bases between them. The CDR3 is made up of 14 amino acids. The CDR3 here is CASSLLGNTGELFF. CDR3 nucleotide sequence: TGTGCCAGCAGCTTACTGGGGAACACCGGGGAGCTGTTTTTT.

This chain links TRBV5-1 with TRBJ1-1; TRBD1 is a possible D gene (6 bases). This CDR3 is built from 12 residues. Germline lookup yields CDR1 SGHRS and CDR2 YFSETQ. The V gene lost 4 bases and the J gene lost 7 bases, with 11 bases spanning the gap. The CDR3: CASSPGGLEAFF. The CDR3 coding sequence is TGCGCCAGCAGCCCCGGGGGGCTTGAAGCTTTCTTT.

In its sample, this clone was seen a few times. The chain carries TRBV5-1 and TRBJ1-5, with no clear D. Trimming took 4 bases from V and 0 from J, leaving 11 bases between them. CDR1 is SGHRS and CDR2 is YFSETQ in the germline V gene. This CDR3 is built from 15 residues. The DNA for the CDR3 is TGCGCCAGCAGCACCGACGGAACTAGCAATCAGCCCCAGCATTTT. This encodes CASSTDGTSNQPQHF.

This clone was seen only once. The CDR3 sequence: CASPSGDRGNSPLHF. CDR3 bases: TGTGCCAGCCCATCCGGGGACAGGGGGAATTCACCCCTCCACTTT. The chain couples TRBV21-1 to TRBJ1-6; TRBD1, as called in the table, went unchecked against the DNA. TRBV21-1 is reported as a pseudogene. The CDR3 runs 15 residues.

This clone was observed once. V usage is TRBV5-1 and J usage is TRBJ2-5; TRBD2 agrees at 12 bases. The trim removed 0 bases at V and 5 bases at J, leaving 8 bases unmatched. Germline-derived CDR1 and CDR2 are SGHRS and YFSETQ. The CDR3 contains 17 residues. This CDR3 is CASSLASGGARSETQYF. The DNA of the CDR3 is TGCGCCAGCAGCTTGGCTAGCGGGGGGGCGAGGAGTGAGACCCAGTACTTC.

The chain couples TRBV5-1 to TRBJ1-2; 10 positions agree with TRBD1. From germline, CDR1 is SGHRS and CDR2 YFSETQ. Trimming at V came to 0 bases and at J to 7 bases, leaving 3 bases not matched to a gene. The CDR3 spans 14 residues. CDR3 bases: TGCGCCAGCAGCTTGGAGGGGACAGGGGCTGGCTACACCTTC. Its translation: CASSLEGTGAGYTF.

The V gene is TRBV13, the J gene TRBJ2-2; the match to TRBD1 covers 7 bases. Germline values: CDR1 PRHDT, CDR2 FYEKMQ (reference sequence). The CDR3 is 16 residues long. With 5 bases clipped from V and 5 bases from J, the junction kept 11 bases outside the gene matches. In DNA form, the CDR3 reads TGTGCCAGCAGCCCCCGGGGACAGCAGGAAACCGGGGAGCTGTTTTTT. It specifies CASSPRGQQETGELFF. The variable domain in full, with the rest retrieved from reference TRBV13 and TRBJ2-2, is AAGVIQSPRHLIKEKRETATLKCYPIPRHDTVYWYQQGPGQDPQFLISFYEKMQSDKGSIPDRFSAQQFSDYHSELNMSSLELGDSALYFCASSPRGQQETGELFFGEGSRLTVL.

The chain carries TRBV7-8 and TRBJ1-2; 8 bases align to TRBD1. The J segment lost 1 base and the V segment lost 0 bases, leaving 10 bases of the junction unmatched. Germline-derived CDR1 and CDR2 are SGHVS and FQNEAQ. This CDR3 is 18 amino acids long. As DNA, the CDR3 is TGTGCCAGCAGCTTAGCACCCAGGGGGCGACTAAGTAACTATGGCTACACCTTC. Amino acid sequence: CASSLAPRGRLSNYGYTF.

The chain uses TRBV30 and TRBJ1-6, with unresolved D. V was pared by 5 bases and J by 4 bases, with 3 bases between. From germline, CDR1 is GTSNPN and CDR2 SVGIG (reference sequence). The CDR3 contains 11 residues. The CDR3 protein is CAWSYNSPLHF. CDR3 coding DNA: TGTGCCTGGTCTTATAATTCACCCCTCCACTTT.

In its sample, this clone was seen once. The gene calls are TRBV6-1 and TRBJ1-2; tentative D call: TRBD1 (6 bases). This CDR3 is 16 amino acids long. V was trimmed by 4 bases and J by 4 bases, leaving 19 bases between them. The germline V gene encodes CDR1 MNHNS and CDR2 SASEGT. The CDR3 sequence is CASSASAGEGGYGYTF. The CDR3 region has the DNA TGTGCCAGCAGTGCGTCGGCAGGGGAAGGGGGCTATGGCTACACCTTC.

V and J are TRBV4-1 and TRBJ2-3, with a tentative D call TRBD2 (5 bases). V shed 1 base and J shed 1 base, with 15 bases lying between them. CDR3 length: 17 residues. CDR1 and CDR2 (germline): MGHRA, YSYEKL. CDR3 DNA sequence: TGCGCCAGCAGCCAAGGTTTAGCCAGCGGACGCACAGATACGCAGTATTTT. It encodes CASSQGLASGRTDTQYF.

CDR3 residues: CASTRQGARVTEAFF. CDR3 sequence (DNA): TGTGCCAGCACCCGACAGGGGGCGCGAGTTACTGAAGCTTTCTTT. The rearrangement uses TRBV6-1 and TRBJ1-1; 10 positions agree with TRBD1. Germline CDR1 reads MNHNS; CDR2 reads SASEGT. Trimming at V came to 7 bases and at J to 5 bases, leaving 10 bases not matched to a gene. The CDR3 runs to 15 residues.

The chain has TRBV11-2 and TRBJ2-7; 9 bases map to TRBD2. Germline-derived CDR1 and CDR2 are SGHAT and FQNNGV. The trim removed 3 bases at V and 5 bases at J, leaving 5 bases unmatched. This CDR3 region has 14 residues. CDR3 DNA sequence: TGTGCCAGCAGCTTGGGACTAGCCCTCCACGAGCAGTACTTC. This gives the protein CASSLGLALHEQYF.

The chain has TRBV11-3 and TRBJ2-3; D gene unclear. Looked up from germline, CDR1 is SGHNT and CDR2 is YENEEA. The CDR3 sequence is 14 residues long. The ends were cut back, 0 bases at V and 2 bases at J, with 6 bases in the middle. This CDR3 reads CASSLDPYTDTQYF. CDR3 bases: TGTGCCAGCAGCTTAGATCCATACACAGATACGCAGTATTTT.

This clone was observed a handful of times. The chain has TRBV5-6 and TRBJ2-7; the D gene is possibly TRBD1 (6 bases). The V gene's germline CDR1 is SGHDT and CDR2 YYEEEE. Trimming shortened V by 0 bases and J by 0 bases, and 7 bases separated the two germline ends. This CDR3 contains 14 residues. CDR3 DNA sequence: TGTGCCAGCAGCTTGGACAGGGTCTCCTACGAGCAGTACTTC. This sequence encodes CASSLDRVSYEQYF. Variable domain in full (rest from reference TRBV5-6 and TRBJ2-7): DAGVTQSPTHLIKTRGQQVTLRCSPKSGHDTVSWYQQALGQGPQFIFQYYEEEERQRGNFPDRFSGHQFPNYSSELNVNALLLGDSALYLCASSLDRVSYEQYFGPGTRLTVT.

The chain has TRBV7-9 and TRBJ2-1; D is unresolved. Germline V gives CDR1 SEHNR, CDR2 FQNEAQ (reference sequence). The germline V and J ends were trimmed by 5 bases and 5 bases, with 4 bases remaining between them. CDR3 length: 11 residues. The CDR3: CASSQNNEQFF. CDR3 DNA: TGTGCCAGCAGCCAGAACAATGAGCAGTTCTTC.